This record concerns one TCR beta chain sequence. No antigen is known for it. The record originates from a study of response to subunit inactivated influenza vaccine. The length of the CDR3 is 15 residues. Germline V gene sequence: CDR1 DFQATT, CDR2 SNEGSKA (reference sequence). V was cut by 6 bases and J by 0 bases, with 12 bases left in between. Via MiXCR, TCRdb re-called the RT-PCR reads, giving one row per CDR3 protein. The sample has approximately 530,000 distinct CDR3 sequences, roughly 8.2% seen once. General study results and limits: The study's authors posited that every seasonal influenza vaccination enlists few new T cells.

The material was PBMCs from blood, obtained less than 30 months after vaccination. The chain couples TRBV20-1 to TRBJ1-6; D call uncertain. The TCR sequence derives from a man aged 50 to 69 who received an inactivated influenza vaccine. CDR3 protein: CSAAPALSYNSPLHF. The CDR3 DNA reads TGCAGTGCCGCGCCGGCCCTCTCCTATAATTCACCCCTCCACTTT.